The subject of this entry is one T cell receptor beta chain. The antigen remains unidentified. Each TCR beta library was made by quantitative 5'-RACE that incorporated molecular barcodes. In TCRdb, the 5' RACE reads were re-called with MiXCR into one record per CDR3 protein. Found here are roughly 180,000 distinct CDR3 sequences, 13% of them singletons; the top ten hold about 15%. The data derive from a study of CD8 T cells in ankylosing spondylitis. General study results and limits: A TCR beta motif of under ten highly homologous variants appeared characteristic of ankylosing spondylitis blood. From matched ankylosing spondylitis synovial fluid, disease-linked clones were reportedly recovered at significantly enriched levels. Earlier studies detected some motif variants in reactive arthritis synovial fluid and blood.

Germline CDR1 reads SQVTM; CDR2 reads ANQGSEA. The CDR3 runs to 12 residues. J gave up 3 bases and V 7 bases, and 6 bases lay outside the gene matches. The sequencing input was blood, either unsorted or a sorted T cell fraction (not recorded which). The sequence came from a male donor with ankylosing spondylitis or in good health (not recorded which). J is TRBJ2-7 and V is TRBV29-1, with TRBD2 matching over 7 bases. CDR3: CSADGGNYEQYF. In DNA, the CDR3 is TGCAGCGCCGACGGGGGGAACTACGAGCAGTACTTC.